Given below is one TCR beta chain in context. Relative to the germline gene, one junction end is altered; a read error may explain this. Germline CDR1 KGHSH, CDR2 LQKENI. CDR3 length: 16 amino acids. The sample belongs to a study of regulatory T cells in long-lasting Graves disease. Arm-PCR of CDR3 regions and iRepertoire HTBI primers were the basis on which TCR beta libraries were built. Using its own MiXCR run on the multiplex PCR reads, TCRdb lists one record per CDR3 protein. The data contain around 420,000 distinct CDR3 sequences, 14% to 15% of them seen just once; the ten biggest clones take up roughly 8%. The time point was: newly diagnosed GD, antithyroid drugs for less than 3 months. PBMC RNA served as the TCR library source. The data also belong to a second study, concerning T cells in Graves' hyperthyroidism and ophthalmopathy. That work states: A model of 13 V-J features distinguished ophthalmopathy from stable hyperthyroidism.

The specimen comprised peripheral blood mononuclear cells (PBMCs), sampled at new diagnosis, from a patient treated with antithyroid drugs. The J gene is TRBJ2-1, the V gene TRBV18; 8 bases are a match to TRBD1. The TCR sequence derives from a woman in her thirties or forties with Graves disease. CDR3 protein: CVSSPIRGQGYNEQFF. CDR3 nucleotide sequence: TGTGTCAGCTCACCCATCAGGGGGCAGGGGTACAATGAGCAGTTCTTC. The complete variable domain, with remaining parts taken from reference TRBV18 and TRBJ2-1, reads NAGVMQNPRHLVRRRGQEARLRCSPMKGHSHVYWYRQLPEEGLKFMVYLQKENIIDESGMPKERFSAEFPKEGPSILRIQQVVRGDSAAYFCVSSPIRGQGYNEQFFGPGTRLTVL.